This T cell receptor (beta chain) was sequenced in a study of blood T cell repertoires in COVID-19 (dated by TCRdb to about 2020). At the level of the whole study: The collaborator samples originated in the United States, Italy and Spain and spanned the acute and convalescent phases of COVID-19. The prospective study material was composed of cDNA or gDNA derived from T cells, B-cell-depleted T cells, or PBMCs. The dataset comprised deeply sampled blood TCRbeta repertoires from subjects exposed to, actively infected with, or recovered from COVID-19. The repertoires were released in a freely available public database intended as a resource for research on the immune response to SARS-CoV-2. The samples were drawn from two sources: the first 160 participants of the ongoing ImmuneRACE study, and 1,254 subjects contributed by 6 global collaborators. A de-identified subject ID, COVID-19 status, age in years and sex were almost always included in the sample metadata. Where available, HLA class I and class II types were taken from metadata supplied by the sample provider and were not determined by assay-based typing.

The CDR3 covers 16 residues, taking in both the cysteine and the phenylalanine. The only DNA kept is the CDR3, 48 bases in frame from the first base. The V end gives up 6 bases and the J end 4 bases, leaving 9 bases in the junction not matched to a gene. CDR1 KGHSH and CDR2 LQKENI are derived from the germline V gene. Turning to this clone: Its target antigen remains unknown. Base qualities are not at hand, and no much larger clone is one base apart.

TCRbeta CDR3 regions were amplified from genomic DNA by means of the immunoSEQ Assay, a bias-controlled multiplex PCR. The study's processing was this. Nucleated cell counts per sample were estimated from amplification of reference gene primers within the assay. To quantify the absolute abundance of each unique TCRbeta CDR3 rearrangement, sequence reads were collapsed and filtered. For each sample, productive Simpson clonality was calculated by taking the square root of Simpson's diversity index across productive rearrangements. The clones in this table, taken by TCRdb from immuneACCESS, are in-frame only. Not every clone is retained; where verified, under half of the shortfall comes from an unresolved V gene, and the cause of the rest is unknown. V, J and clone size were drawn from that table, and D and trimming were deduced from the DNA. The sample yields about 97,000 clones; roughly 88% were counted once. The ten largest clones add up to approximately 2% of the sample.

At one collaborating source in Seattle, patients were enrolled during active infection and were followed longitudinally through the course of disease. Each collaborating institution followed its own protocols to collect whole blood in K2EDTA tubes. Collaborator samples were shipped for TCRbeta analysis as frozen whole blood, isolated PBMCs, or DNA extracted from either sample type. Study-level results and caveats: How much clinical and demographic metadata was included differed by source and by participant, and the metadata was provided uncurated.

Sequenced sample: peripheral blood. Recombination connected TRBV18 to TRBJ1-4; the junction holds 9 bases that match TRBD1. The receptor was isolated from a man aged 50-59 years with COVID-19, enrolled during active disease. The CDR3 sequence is CASSQPPGQGNEKLFF. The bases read TGTGCCAGCTCTCAACCACCGGGACAGGGTAATGAAAAACTGTTTTTT.